These T cell receptor beta chains were read from a single sample in a study of blood T cell repertoires in COVID-19. The assay was immunoSEQ multiplex PCR, and TCRdb's table has in-frame clones only and misses some. The sample records 85,000 to 90,000 clones, approximately 86% being singletons. The sequenced sample consisted of peripheral blood. All receptors derive from an older man with active or convalescent COVID-19. CDR3s include the opening cysteine and the closing phenylalanine or tryptophan. Each record gives: CDR3 DNA, CDR3 protein, D gene, V gene, clone size, J gene, CDR3 length. A D gene is named only where the DNA matches it firmly. The size of a clone is reported for some rows only, either as once, few or many, or as a class for expanded clones.

cdr3_nt: TGTGCCAGCAGCTCCGCAGGGGAAGGCGTGAACACTGAAGCTTTCTTT
cdr3_aa: CASSSAGEGVNTEAFF
d_call: -
v_call: TRBV7-8
clone_size: few
j_call: TRBJ1-1
cdr3_length: 16

cdr3_nt: TGTGCCAGCAGCGGACAGGGTGGGAGCACCGGGGAGCTGTTTTTT
cdr3_aa: CASSGQGGSTGELFF
d_call: TRBD1
v_call: TRBV9
clone_size: -
j_call: TRBJ2-2
cdr3_length: 15

cdr3_nt: TGCGCCAGCGGGAGAGGCTCGGGAACTCATCAAGAGACCCAGTACTTC
cdr3_aa: CASGRGSGTHQETQYF
d_call: -
v_call: TRBV4-1
clone_size: -
j_call: TRBJ2-5
cdr3_length: 16

cdr3_nt: TGTGCCAGCAGCCGGAAGGGGTATGCGGGAAACACCATATATTTT
cdr3_aa: CASSRKGYAGNTIYF
d_call: -
v_call: TRBV3-1/TRBV3-2
clone_size: -
j_call: TRBJ1-3
cdr3_length: 15

cdr3_nt: TGTGCCAGCGCGTCCCGCGGGACAGGGGGCACTGAAGCTTTCTTT
cdr3_aa: CASASRGTGGTEAFF
d_call: TRBD1
v_call: TRBV2
clone_size: -
j_call: TRBJ1-1
cdr3_length: 15

cdr3_nt: TGCGCCAGCAGTTACCAAGGGGGTCGGAACACTGAAGCTTTCTTT
cdr3_aa: CASSYQGGRNTEAFF
d_call: -
v_call: TRBV5-1
clone_size: -
j_call: TRBJ1-1
cdr3_length: 15

cdr3_nt: TGTGCCAGCTCACCGTTTAGTAGTGAGCAGTTCTTC
cdr3_aa: CASSPFSSEQFF
d_call: -
v_call: TRBV18
clone_size: -
j_call: TRBJ2-1
cdr3_length: 12

cdr3_nt: TGTGCCAGCAGTCGGACTAGCGGGGACCGCTTCAATGAGCAGTTCTTC
cdr3_aa: CASSRTSGDRFNEQFF
d_call: TRBD2
v_call: TRBV3-1/TRBV3-2
clone_size: -
j_call: TRBJ2-1
cdr3_length: 16

cdr3_nt: TGTGCTAGTGGTTTAGTGTGGGGCACCGGTTCTGGGGCCAACGTCCTGACTTTC
cdr3_aa: CASGLVWGTGSGANVLTF
d_call: -
v_call: TRBV12-5
clone_size: -
j_call: TRBJ2-6
cdr3_length: 18

cdr3_nt: TGTGCCAGCAGCTTAGTCAGGGAAGCCATCTATGAGCAGTACTTC
cdr3_aa: CASSLVREAIYEQYF
d_call: -
v_call: TRBV7-2
clone_size: -
j_call: TRBJ2-7
cdr3_length: 15

cdr3_nt: TGTGCCACCAAGGCCGGGACATACTATGGCTACACCTTC
cdr3_aa: CATKAGTYYGYTF
d_call: -
v_call: TRBV7-2
clone_size: -
j_call: TRBJ1-2
cdr3_length: 13

cdr3_nt: TGTGCCAGCTCACCGGACAGGGTTAACGCAGATACGCAGTATTTT
cdr3_aa: CASSPDRVNADTQYF
d_call: TRBD1
v_call: TRBV18
clone_size: -
j_call: TRBJ2-3
cdr3_length: 15

cdr3_nt: TGTGCCAGCAGCTTAAACCCGGGAACCGGGACCGGGGAGCTGTTTTTT
cdr3_aa: CASSLNPGTGTGELFF
d_call: -
v_call: TRBV11-2
clone_size: -
j_call: TRBJ2-2
cdr3_length: 16

cdr3_nt: TGTGCCAGCAGCGCTAGCGGGATAAACACCGGGGAGCTGTTTTTT
cdr3_aa: CASSASGINTGELFF
d_call: TRBD2
v_call: TRBV7-9
clone_size: -
j_call: TRBJ2-2
cdr3_length: 15

cdr3_nt: TGTGCCAGCAGCGTAGGGGTTTTGGGGACTAGCGGAGATACGCAGTATTTT
cdr3_aa: CASSVGVLGTSGDTQYF
d_call: TRBD2
v_call: TRBV9
clone_size: -
j_call: TRBJ2-3
cdr3_length: 17

cdr3_nt: TGTGCCAGCAGCTCCCTACTATTCAATGAGCAGTTCTTC
cdr3_aa: CASSSLLFNEQFF
d_call: -
v_call: TRBV11-2
clone_size: -
j_call: TRBJ2-1
cdr3_length: 13

cdr3_nt: TGTGCCAGCAGTGAATGGGACAGGGGAGGCAACTATGGCTACACCTTC
cdr3_aa: CASSEWDRGGNYGYTF
d_call: TRBD1
v_call: TRBV25-1
clone_size: -
j_call: TRBJ1-2
cdr3_length: 16

cdr3_nt: TGTGCCAGCAGTTCCTCGGGGGTGCGGGAGCAGTTCTTC
cdr3_aa: CASSSSGVREQFF
d_call: -
v_call: TRBV12-3/TRBV12-4
clone_size: -
j_call: TRBJ2-1
cdr3_length: 13

cdr3_nt: TGTGCCAGCAGCTTAGTGCTAGGGGTGGGGACCGGGGAGCTGTTTTTT
cdr3_aa: CASSLVLGVGTGELFF
d_call: -
v_call: TRBV7-8
clone_size: few
j_call: TRBJ2-2
cdr3_length: 16

cdr3_nt: TGTGCCAGCAGTGGTGGGACTAGGGTCTGGGAAGCGCAGTATTTT
cdr3_aa: CASSGGTRVWEAQYF
d_call: TRBD2
v_call: TRBV25-1
clone_size: few
j_call: TRBJ2-3
cdr3_length: 15

cdr3_nt: TGTGCCAGCAGTCCGGGACAGGGGACAGATACGCAGTATTTT
cdr3_aa: CASSPGQGTDTQYF
d_call: TRBD1
v_call: TRBV7-6
clone_size: -
j_call: TRBJ2-3
cdr3_length: 14

cdr3_nt: TGTGCCAGCAGTGAGCCGGGACAGGGTGCGGCTAACTATGGCTACACCTTC
cdr3_aa: CASSEPGQGAANYGYTF
d_call: TRBD1
v_call: TRBV28
clone_size: few
j_call: TRBJ1-2
cdr3_length: 17

cdr3_nt: TGTGCCAGCAGCTTAGGGTGGGGGGTTTCCCTCAATCAGCCCCAGCATTTT
cdr3_aa: CASSLGWGVSLNQPQHF
d_call: -
v_call: TRBV7-2
clone_size: few
j_call: TRBJ1-5
cdr3_length: 17

cdr3_nt: TGCAGCGCCGTGACTGTGAATACCTACAATGAGCAGTTCTTC
cdr3_aa: CSAVTVNTYNEQFF
d_call: -
v_call: TRBV29-1
clone_size: -
j_call: TRBJ2-1
cdr3_length: 14

cdr3_nt: TGTGCCAGTAGTAGAGGGGGTTTGACCTACAATGAGCAGTTCTTC
cdr3_aa: CASSRGGLTYNEQFF
d_call: -
v_call: TRBV19
clone_size: -
j_call: TRBJ2-1
cdr3_length: 15

cdr3_nt: TGTGCCAGCAGTACCGTAGCGTCGACACACTACGAGCAGTACTTC
cdr3_aa: CASSTVASTHYEQYF
d_call: -
v_call: TRBV27
clone_size: -
j_call: TRBJ2-7
cdr3_length: 15

cdr3_nt: TGTGCCAGCTCACCCCGGGGACAGGCCCTTGGGGGGGAGCAGTACTTC
cdr3_aa: CASSPRGQALGGEQYF
d_call: TRBD1
v_call: TRBV18
clone_size: -
j_call: TRBJ2-7
cdr3_length: 16

cdr3_nt: TGTGCCAGCAGTTCACTCCACCTAGCGGGCGACGTCACAGATACGCAGTATTTT
cdr3_aa: CASSSLHLAGDVTDTQYF
d_call: TRBD2
v_call: TRBV27
clone_size: -
j_call: TRBJ2-3
cdr3_length: 18

cdr3_nt: TGTGCCAGCAATGCGCCGTCAGGGTCCCCCGGCGGGGAGCTGTTTTTT
cdr3_aa: CASNAPSGSPGGELFF
d_call: -
v_call: TRBV18
clone_size: many
j_call: TRBJ2-2
cdr3_length: 16

cdr3_nt: TGTGCCTGGAACCGAGCGGGAGTTGGAACCGGGGAGCTGTTTTTT
cdr3_aa: CAWNRAGVGTGELFF
d_call: TRBD2
v_call: TRBV30
clone_size: -
j_call: TRBJ2-2
cdr3_length: 15

cdr3_nt: TGTGCCAGCAGCCCGCTAGGCGGCGATCAGCCCCAGCATTTT
cdr3_aa: CASSPLGGDQPQHF
d_call: -
v_call: TRBV16
clone_size: -
j_call: TRBJ1-5
cdr3_length: 14

cdr3_nt: TGTGCCAGCAGCTTAGATGCTAGCGGGTCCTACGAGCAGTACTTC
cdr3_aa: CASSLDASGSYEQYF
d_call: TRBD2
v_call: TRBV7-6
clone_size: -
j_call: TRBJ2-7
cdr3_length: 15

cdr3_nt: TGTGCCAGCAGCCGTGAGGGGACAGGGTCTTCCTACGAGCAGTACTTC
cdr3_aa: CASSREGTGSSYEQYF
d_call: TRBD1
v_call: TRBV4-2
clone_size: few
j_call: TRBJ2-7
cdr3_length: 16